The 21 T cell receptor beta chains below all came from one sample that was sequenced in a study of blood T cell repertoires in COVID-19. TCRdb's copy holds only in-frame clones and misses some; the assay was immunoSEQ multiplex PCR. This sample has some 81,000 clones, with 90% to 95% found just once. Sequencing input: peripheral blood. Receptors originate from a human donor with active COVID-19. The donor label of this sample is uncertain.

The V and J genes are TRBV11-2 and TRBJ1-2; D might be TRBD1 (5 bases). The length of the CDR3 is 18 residues. The ends were cut back, 5 bases at V and 3 bases at J, with 25 bases in the middle. CDR1 is SGHAT and CDR2 is FQNNGV in the germline V gene. The CDR3 bases are TGTGCCAGCAGCAACATCGGACAAGGCTGGGGGGTAGACTATGGCTACACCTTC. Its translation is CASSNIGQGWGVDYGYTF.

The J gene is TRBJ2-7, the V gene TRBV19, with D possibly being TRBD2 (5 bases). This CDR3 is 15 amino acids long. The ends were cut back, 5 bases at V and 1 base at J, with 15 bases in the middle. Germline V gene sequence: CDR1 LNHDA, CDR2 SQIVND (reference sequence). The CDR3 nucleotides are TGTGCCAGTAGTCCCCAAATCGGGGAGTCCTACGAGCAGTACTTC. Translated: CASSPQIGESYEQYF. The variable domain in full, with the rest retrieved from reference TRBV19 and TRBJ2-7, is DGGITQSPKYLFRKEGQNVTLSCEQNLNHDAMYWYRQDPGQGLRLIYYSQIVNDFQKGDIAEGYSVSREKKESFPLTVTSAQKNPTAFYLCASSPQIGESYEQYFGPGTRLTVT.

This clone was recorded only once. The chain is built from TRBV7-9 and TRBJ2-5; the match to TRBD2 covers 16 bases. The germline gives CDR1 SEHNR, CDR2 FQNEAQ (reference sequence). This CDR3 spans 18 amino acids. Trimming removed 3 bases from V and 2 bases from J; junction bases left unmatched: 6. The CDR3 DNA reads TGTGCCAGCAGCTTGGGACTAGCGGGAGGGGCACGTCAAGAGACCCAGTACTTC. This gives the protein CASSLGLAGGARQETQYF.

V gene TRBV6-2 or TRBV6-3 combines with J gene TRBJ1-1; D unclear. The CDR3 totals 16 residues. Germline assignment: CDR1 MNHEY and CDR2 SVGEGT. The V gene lost 0 bases and the J gene lost 0 bases, with 11 bases spanning the gap. In DNA, the CDR3 is TGTGCCAGCAGTTACTCTAGCGGCCGACTGAACACTGAAGCTTTCTTT. Encoded protein: CASSYSSGRLNTEAFF.

The V and J genes are TRBV10-3 and TRBJ2-3, with D tentatively TRBD2 (5 bases). V was pared by 4 bases and J by 1 base, with 12 bases between. Per germline, CDR1 ENHRY and CDR2 SYGVKD. This CDR3 has 15 amino acids. The CDR3 spells CAISAGEAGTDTQYF. DNA of the CDR3: TGTGCCATCAGTGCCGGGGAAGCTGGCACAGATACGCAGTATTTT.

A remark on this clone: One end of the junction does not line up with germline, which may come from a read error. The V gene is TRBV9, the J gene TRBJ1-6; D possibly corresponds to TRBD1 (6 bases). This CDR3 has 15 amino acids. The V gene's germline CDR1 is SGDLS and CDR2 YYNGEE. The CDR3 protein is CASSAGVSHNSPLHF. The CDR3 nucleotides read TGTGCCAGCAGCGCAGGGGTCTCCCATAATTCACCCCTCCACTTT. Full variable domain (remainder filled in from reference TRBV9 and TRBJ1-6): DSGVTQTPKHLITATGQRVTLRCSPRSGDLSVYWYQQSLDQGLQFLIQYYNGEERAKGNILERFSAQQFPDLHSELNLSSLELGDSALYFCASSAGVSHNSPLHFGNGTRLTVT.

The V and J genes are TRBV27 and TRBJ1-1, with D unclear. Germline-derived CDR1 and CDR2 are MNHEY and SMNVEV (reference sequence). The ends were cut back, 4 bases at V and 4 bases at J, with 16 bases in the middle. This CDR3 has 15 amino acids. The DNA of the CDR3 is TGTGCCAGCAGTTGGGCCACCGGTGGGAGCACTGAAGCTTTCTTT. This sequence encodes CASSWATGGSTEAFF.

This chain links TRBV9 with TRBJ2-3; 11 bases align to TRBD2. Germline loops: CDR1 SGDLS, CDR2 YYNGEE. This CDR3 has 20 amino acids. J was trimmed by 0 bases and V by 1 base; bases with no gene match: 13. The CDR3 coding sequence is TGTGCCAGCAGCGTAACCACCGGGACTAGCGGAGTCCCTAGCACAGATACGCAGTATTTT. Protein: CASSVTTGTSGVPSTDTQYF.

This clone turned up a few times. The chain recombines TRBV6-5 with TRBJ1-1; the D gene is possibly TRBD1 (6 bases). CDR1 and CDR2 (germline): MNHEY, SVGAGI. The CDR3 consists of 14 residues. V was pared by 6 bases and J by 3 bases, with 14 bases between. The CDR3 region has the DNA TGTGCCAGCAGCCCCGGCCACAGGGACACTGAAGCTTTCTTT. This codes for CASSPGHRDTEAFF.

The rearrangement joins TRBV13 to TRBJ1-3; no firm D call. The CDR3 sequence is 15 residues long. Germline V gene sequence: CDR1 PRHDT, CDR2 FYEKMQ (reference sequence). V lost 7 bases and J lost 2, with 15 bases in between. The CDR3 DNA follows: TGTGCCAGCATCATTACGGGTTCCCCTGGAAACACCATATATTTT. Translation: CASIITGSPGNTIYF.

This chain links TRBV6-6 with TRBJ2-6, with D possibly being TRBD2 (7 bases). The CDR3 covers 17 residues. Germline assignment: CDR1 MNHNY and CDR2 SVGAGI (reference sequence). The V and J ends lost 5 bases and 2 bases respectively, with 16 bases between them. The CDR3, as DNA: TGTGCCAGCAGTCCTTTCAGAGGGGGGGCTGGGGCCAACGTCCTGACTTTC. Translating it yields CASSPFRGGAGANVLTF.

CDR3 nucleotides: TGTGCCAGCTCAAGGATATGGAGTGAAGGCTGGTTGGAGCAGTACTTC. Translated: CASSRIWSEGWLEQYF. The gene calls are TRBV18 and TRBJ2-7; D ambiguous. The CDR3 loop spans 16 amino acids. Germline V CDR1 and CDR2: KGHSH, LQKENI. V was trimmed by 5 bases and J by 7 bases, leaving 24 bases between them.

This clone has more than one count but fewer than ten. The genes are TRBV10-3 and TRBJ1-3; D uncertain. Germline assignment: CDR1 ENHRY and CDR2 SYGVKD. V shed 6 bases and J shed 0 bases, with 15 bases lying between them. This CDR3 has 16 residues. CDR3 coding DNA: TGTGCCATCAGGGTAGGAGGGCTCGACTCTGGAAACACCATATATTTT. Translated: CAIRVGGLDSGNTIYF.

The chain has TRBV10-3 and TRBJ1-5; 8 nucleotides line up with TRBD1. Germline lookup yields CDR1 ENHRY and CDR2 SYGVKD. CDR3 length: 14 residues. The V segment lost 6 bases and the J segment 2 bases; nucleotides outside the gene matches: 3. CDR3 region: CAIRSDRGNQPQHF. CDR3 sequence (DNA): TGTGCCATCAGGTCGGACAGGGGCAATCAGCCCCAGCATTTT.

This chain joins TRBV27 and TRBJ2-7; perhaps TRBD1 as D (5 bases). The germline V gene has CDR1 MNHEY and CDR2 SMNVEV (reference sequence). There are 14 residues in the CDR3. V lost 3 bases and J lost 4, with 13 bases in between. CDR3 loop: CASSLYDSVYEQYF. For the CDR3, the DNA is TGTGCCAGCAGTTTGTATGACAGTGTGTACGAGCAGTACTTC.

The rearrangement joins TRBV3-1 (or the pseudogene TRBV3-2) to TRBJ1-6; 8 bases agree with TRBD1. Per the germline V gene, CDR1 is LGHDT and CDR2 is YNNKEL (reference sequence). The CDR3 totals 15 residues. J gave up 11 bases and V 1 base, and 7 bases lay outside the gene matches. CDR3 amino acids: CASSQAQGAKTPLHF. The CDR3 bases are TGTGCCAGCAGCCAAGCCCAGGGGGCGAAGACACCCCTCCACTTT.

This chain connects TRBV10-2 to TRBJ2-7, with D perhaps matching TRBD2 (5 bases). Germline CDR1 reads WSHSY; CDR2 reads SAAADI. CDR3 size: 16 residues. Trimming took 7 bases from V and 7 from J, leaving 26 bases between them. The CDR3 spells CASTLGSGNLLGEQYF. In nucleotides, the CDR3 is TGCGCCAGCACCTTGGGGTCGGGGAATTTACTGGGGGAGCAGTACTTC.

This clone was picked up one time. The same CDR3 can be traced to other DNA sequences in this sample. The genes are TRBV20-1 and TRBJ1-1; D not resolved. This CDR3 has 11 amino acids. V lost 3 bases to trimming and J lost 2 bases, with 4 bases between them. The germline V gene has CDR1 DFQATT and CDR2 SNEGSKA (reference sequence). The CDR3 DNA reads as TGCAGTGCTAGTCTCAACACTGAAGCTTTCTTT. Encoded protein: CSASLNTEAFF.

This rearrangement joins TRBV18 to TRBJ1-4, with 7 positions matching TRBD1. Germline V gives CDR1 KGHSH, CDR2 LQKENI. CDR3 size: 16 residues. Germline trimming cut 3 bases from V and 0 bases from J; bases unmatched to any gene: 4. CDR3 nucleotides: TGTGCCAGCTCACCTTCCCAGGGGGCAACTAATGAAAAACTGTTTTTT. Its protein product is CASSPSQGATNEKLFF. The whole variable domain, filled in from reference TRBV18 and TRBJ1-4, reads NAGVMQNPRHLVRRRGQEARLRCSPMKGHSHVYWYRQLPEEGLKFMVYLQKENIIDESGMPKERFSAEFPKEGPSILRIQQVVRGDSAAYFCASSPSQGATNEKLFFGSGTQLSVL.

The chain has TRBV27 and TRBJ2-7; D not certain. Germline lookup yields CDR1 MNHEY and CDR2 SMNVEV (reference sequence). The germline V and J ends were trimmed by 3 bases and 1 base, with 7 bases remaining between them. CDR3 length equals 13 residues. The CDR3 here is CASSFTRSYEQYF. Written as DNA, the CDR3 is TGTGCCAGCAGTTTTACGCGATCCTACGAGCAGTACTTC.

In this sample, this clone turned up once. V usage is TRBV6-5 and J usage is TRBJ2-2, with D possibly being TRBD2 (6 bases). Germline V gene sequence: CDR1 MNHEY, CDR2 SVGAGI. This CDR3 comprises 14 residues. V lost 6 bases to trimming and J lost 4 bases, with 12 bases between them. The CDR3 region is CASRGDWSTGELFF. In DNA form, the CDR3 reads TGTGCCAGCAGGGGGGACTGGAGCACCGGGGAGCTGTTTTTT.